The sequence of this TCR beta chain was determined in a study of cytomegalovirus exposure and HLA in healthy donors. Study background: The same platform used for the 500 to 850 first-cohort repertoires was also used for the 120 validation repertoires, as a later analysis reported. Whole-study results and caveats: In vitro data verified three CMV-associated chains as specific for CMV antigens. A list of 150 or so TCR beta chains associated with cytomegalovirus was given. That first-cohort TCR clusters tended to co-occur in the 95 to 150 validation repertoires was found in a later analysis.

This CDR3 comprises 12 residues. The ends were cut back, 3 bases at V and 4 bases at J, with 4 bases in the middle. TCRdb's copy holds only in-frame clones and misses some; the assay was immunoSEQ multiplex PCR. The profile covers some 140,000 clones, with around four fifths appearing a single time and less than 35% taken by the ten largest. As to this clone: The antigen remains undetermined.

This TCR derives from a man under 40 in good health and CMV-seropositive. Sequencing was done on a sample of PBMCs. The rearrangement uses TRBV23-1 and TRBJ2-1; unclear D gene. TRBV23-1 is sorted into the ORF group, with uncertain function. The CDR3 loop is CASSHPYNEQFF. The CDR3 DNA is TGCGCCAGCAGTCACCCTTACAATGAGCAGTTCTTC.